This passage covers 17 T cell receptor beta chains from one sample sequenced in a study of post-analysis software for immune sequencing data. Study results and caveats: Patients showed TRBV5-6, TRBV5-1 and TRBV20-1 among about five TRBV segments more frequent than in controls.

Their target antigens are unknown. Sequencing libraries made from TCR beta cDNA carried unique molecular identifiers. TCRdb independently ran MiXCR on the PCR reads; one entry per CDR3 protein. The table lists fewer than 850,000 distinct CDR3 sequences, about 32% of them singletons. The sequenced material came from blood. These receptors originate from a girl between 10 and 17 years old with multiple sclerosis.

This clonotype was detected only a few times. V is TRBV20-1 and J is TRBJ1-2, with D unclear. V was pared by 6 bases and J by 0 bases, with 11 bases between. The germline V gene has CDR1 DFQATT and CDR2 SNEGSKA (reference sequence). The CDR3 consists of 13 residues. DNA of the CDR3: TGCAGTGCCCCCATCATAGCTAACTATGGCTACACCTTC. This codes for CSAPIIANYGYTF.

The chain couples TRBV5-1 to TRBJ2-7, with D unresolved. Trimming took off 0 bases at V and 2 bases at J, with 6 bases between the two ends. Per germline, CDR1 SGHRS and CDR2 YFSETQ. This CDR3 is 13 amino acids long. CDR3 loop: CASSLGKPYEQYF. The CDR3 region has the DNA TGCGCCAGCAGCTTGGGCAAACCCTACGAGCAGTACTTC.

The rearrangement joins TRBV7-2 to TRBJ1-4; D may be TRBD1 (5 bases). The CDR3 covers 15 residues. Germline assignment: CDR1 SGHTA and CDR2 FQGNSA. Trimming stripped 5 bases from V and 8 bases from J, with 18 bases between. In DNA form, the CDR3 reads TGTGCCAGCAGCCCACAAGTAGGGACGACAGAAAAACTGTTTTTT. Protein: CASSPQVGTTEKLFF. Combining the CDR3 with reference TRBV7-2 and TRBJ1-4 gives the whole variable domain GAGVSQSPSNKVTEKGKDVELRCDPISGHTALYWYRQSLGQGLEFLIYFQGNSAPDKSGLPSDRFSAERTGGSVSTLTIQRTQQEDSAVYLCASSPQVGTTEKLFFGSGTQLSVL.

This chain joins TRBV2 and TRBJ1-1, with D unresolved. Germline assignment: CDR1 SNHLY and CDR2 FYNNEI. V shed 6 bases and J shed 0 bases, with 8 bases lying between them. This CDR3 has 13 amino acids. CDR3 nucleotide sequence: TGTGCCAGCAGCCATACAATGAACACTGAAGCTTTCTTT. Translation gives CASSHTMNTEAFF.

This clonotype was picked up many times. The rearrangement links TRBV20-1 to TRBJ2-1, with D hard to call. The germline V gene has CDR1 DFQATT and CDR2 SNEGSKA (reference sequence). The V end was cut by 0 bases, the J end by 0 bases, with 12 bases between. CDR3 length: 16 amino acids. CDR3 sequence reads: CSARDPLKSSYNEQFF. The DNA of the CDR3 is TGCAGTGCTAGAGATCCCCTAAAGAGCTCCTACAATGAGCAGTTCTTC.

CDR3 nucleotides: TGCGCCAGCAGCTCGGCCCTCGGGACAGGGCTATCTGGGGCCAACGTCCTGACTTTC. Its translation: CASSSALGTGLSGANVLTF. V and J are TRBV5-1 and TRBJ2-6, with TRBD1 identical over 9 bases. The ends lost 3 bases at V and 1 base at J; junction bases unmatched: 11. The CDR3 runs 19 residues. Germline CDR1 SGHRS, CDR2 YFSETQ.

This clonotype turned up a few times. The V call is TRBV11-2, the J call TRBJ2-7; 8 bases are shared with TRBD1. Trimming took 5 bases from V and 3 from J; bases not matched to a gene: 3. CDR1 and CDR2 from the germline V gene are SGHAT and FQNNGV. This CDR3 region has 13 residues. In DNA form, the CDR3 reads TGTGCCAGCAGCCCGACAGGGGACTACGAGCAGTACTTC. Encoded protein: CASSPTGDYEQYF.

V and J are TRBV7-2 and TRBJ2-4, with 9 positions matching TRBD2. V was pared by 1 base and J by 7 bases, with 8 bases of the junction left unmatched. The CDR3 has 16 amino acids. The germline V gene encodes CDR1 SGHTA and CDR2 FQGNSA. In DNA, the CDR3 is TGTGCCAGCAGCTTAGTACGCGGGAGGGCAGGGAACATTCAGTACTTC. Its translation: CASSLVRGRAGNIQYF.

This clonotype was counted at least ten times. V and J are TRBV29-1 and TRBJ2-6; weak D call: TRBD2 (6 bases). Trimming cost V 5 bases and J 3 bases, with 11 bases left between them. CDR3 length: 14 residues. CDR1 SQVTM and CDR2 ANQGSEA come from the germline V gene. In DNA, the CDR3 is TGCAGCGTTAAACGGGGGAATGGGGCCAACGTCCTGACTTTC. As protein: CSVKRGNGANVLTF.

The chain couples TRBV9 to TRBJ1-1; tentative D call: TRBD1 (6 bases). In germline, CDR1 is SGDLS, CDR2 YYNGEE. V gave up 0 bases and J gave up 0 bases, with 12 bases separating them. The CDR3 runs 16 residues. CDR3 residues: CASSVDREFLNTEAFF. The CDR3 DNA reads as TGTGCCAGCAGCGTAGACAGGGAGTTCCTGAACACTGAAGCTTTCTTT.

The chain couples TRBV6-5 to TRBJ2-7; tentative D call: TRBD1 (5 bases). The V end lost 6 bases, the J end lost 0 bases, and 12 bases lay between the germline ends. CDR3 size: 14 residues. Germline lookup yields CDR1 MNHEY and CDR2 SVGAGI. The chain's CDR3 is CASRQGISSYEQYF. DNA for the CDR3: TGTGCCAGCAGGCAGGGAATTAGCTCCTACGAGCAGTACTTC.

In the case of this clonotype: A read error may account for a junction end that differs from germline. The chain couples TRBV6-2 or TRBV6-3 to TRBJ1-1; D uncertain. The CDR3 sequence is 16 residues long. Germline V gene data show CDR1 as MNHEY and CDR2 as SVGEGT. In nucleotides, the CDR3 is TGTGCCAGCAGTTACTTACGGGCCGTAGTGAACGCTGAAGCTTTCTTT. This encodes CASSYLRAVVNAEAFF.

Points on this clonotype: The germline gene is not matched at one end of the junction; a read error may be the cause. J is TRBJ2-5 and V is TRBV20-1; 9 bases fit TRBD2. Germline lookup yields CDR1 DFQATT and CDR2 SNEGSKA (reference sequence). The CDR3 contains 15 residues. CDR3 sequence (DNA): TGCAGTGCTAGAGGCGCGGGGGGGCCGATGGAGATCCAGTACTTC. Translation: CSARGAGGPMEIQYF.

This sequence joins TRBV24-1 and TRBJ1-5, with TRBD1 identical over 7 bases. Germline assignment: CDR1 KGHDR and CDR2 SFDVKD. With 3 bases clipped from V and 4 bases from J, the junction kept 5 bases outside the gene matches. CDR3 size: 15 residues. The CDR3, as DNA: TGTGCCACCAGTGATCCGACAGGGAATAATCAGCCCCAGCATTTT. Its protein is CATSDPTGNNQPQHF.

This clonotype turned up a few times. The CDR3, as DNA: TGTGCCAGCAGTTGGACTAGTGGGTTCTTTACCTACAATGAGCAGTTCTTC. Encoded protein: CASSWTSGFFTYNEQFF. The J gene is TRBJ2-1, the V gene TRBV28; 7 nucleotides match TRBD2. The length of the CDR3 is 17 residues. V was pared by 4 bases and J by 2 bases, with 11 bases of the junction left unmatched. The germline CDR1 and CDR2 sequences are MDHEN and SYDVKM.

This chain links TRBV20-1 with TRBJ1-1; D unclear. V gave up 5 bases and J gave up 6 bases, with 13 bases separating them. Germline CDR1 DFQATT, CDR2 SNEGSKA (reference sequence). The CDR3 length is 12 residues. The CDR3 sequence is CSADPKSSEAFF. The DNA of the CDR3 is TGCAGTGCTGATCCTAAGTCGTCTGAAGCTTTCTTT.

This clonotype was seen only a few times. This chain uses TRBV5-1 with TRBJ2-4; D is possibly TRBD1 (6 bases). The V end was cut by 3 bases, the J end by 6 bases, with 13 bases between. This CDR3 region has 14 residues. Germline CDR1 and CDR2: SGHRS and YFSETQ. This CDR3 is CASSSGTLRNIQYF. The CDR3, as DNA: TGCGCCAGCAGCTCCGGGACACTCCGAAACATTCAGTACTTC. Supplemented by reference TRBV5-1 and TRBJ2-4, the full variable domain reads KAGVTQTPRYLIKTRGQQVTLSCSPISGHRSVSWYQQTPGQGLQFLFEYFSETQRNKGNFPGRFSGRQFSNSRSEMNVSTLELGDSALYLCASSSGTLRNIQYFGAGTRLSVL.